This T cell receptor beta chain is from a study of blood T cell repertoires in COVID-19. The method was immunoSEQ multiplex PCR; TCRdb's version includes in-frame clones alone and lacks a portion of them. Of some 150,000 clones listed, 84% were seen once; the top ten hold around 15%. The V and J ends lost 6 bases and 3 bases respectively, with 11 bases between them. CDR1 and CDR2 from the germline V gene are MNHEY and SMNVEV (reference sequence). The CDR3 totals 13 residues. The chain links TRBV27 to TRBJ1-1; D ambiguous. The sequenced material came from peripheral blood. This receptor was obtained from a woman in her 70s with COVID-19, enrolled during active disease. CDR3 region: CASSRESYTEAFF. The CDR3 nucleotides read TGTGCCAGCAGCCGTGAGTCGTACACTGAAGCTTTCTTT.